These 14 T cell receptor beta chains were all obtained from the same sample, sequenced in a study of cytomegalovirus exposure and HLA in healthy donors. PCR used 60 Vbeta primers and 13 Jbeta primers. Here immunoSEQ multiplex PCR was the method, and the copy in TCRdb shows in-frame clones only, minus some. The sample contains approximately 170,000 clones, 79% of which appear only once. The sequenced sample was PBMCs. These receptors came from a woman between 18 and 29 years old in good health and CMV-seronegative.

In DNA, the CDR3 is TGTGCCAGCAGTTTACGAGGAAGGCAGGGGGTTGGTCAGCCCCAGCATTTT. It specifies CASSLRGRQGVGQPQHF. The chain joins TRBV28 to TRBJ1-5; 7 positions match TRBD1. From germline, CDR1 is MDHEN and CDR2 SYDVKM. There are 17 residues in the CDR3. The V gene end was trimmed by 2 bases and the J gene end by 6 bases; junction bases not matched to a gene: 13.

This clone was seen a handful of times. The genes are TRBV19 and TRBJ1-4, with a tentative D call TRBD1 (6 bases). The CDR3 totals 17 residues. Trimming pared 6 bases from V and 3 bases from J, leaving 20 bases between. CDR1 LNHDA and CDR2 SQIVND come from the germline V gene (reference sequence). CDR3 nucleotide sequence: TGTGCCAGTAGCATAAAAGGACAGTCAATATCTAATGAAAAACTGTTTTTT. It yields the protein CASSIKGQSISNEKLFF.

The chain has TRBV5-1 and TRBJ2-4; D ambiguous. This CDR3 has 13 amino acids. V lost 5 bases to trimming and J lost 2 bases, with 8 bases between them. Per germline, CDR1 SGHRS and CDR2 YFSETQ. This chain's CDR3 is CASRSNSKNIQYF. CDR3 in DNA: TGCGCCAGCAGGAGCAACTCCAAAAACATTCAGTACTTC. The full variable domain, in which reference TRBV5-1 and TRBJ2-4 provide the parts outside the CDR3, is KAGVTQTPRYLIKTRGQQVTLSCSPISGHRSVSWYQQTPGQGLQFLFEYFSETQRNKGNFPGRFSGRQFSNSRSEMNVSTLELGDSALYLCASRSNSKNIQYFGAGTRLSVL.

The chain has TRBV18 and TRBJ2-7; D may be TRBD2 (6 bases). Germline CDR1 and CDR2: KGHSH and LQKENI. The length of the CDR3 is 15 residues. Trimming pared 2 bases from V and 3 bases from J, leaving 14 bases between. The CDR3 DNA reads TGTGCCAGCTCACCAAAGAGGACCGGGGGCTACGAGCAGTACTTC. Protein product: CASSPKRTGGYEQYF.

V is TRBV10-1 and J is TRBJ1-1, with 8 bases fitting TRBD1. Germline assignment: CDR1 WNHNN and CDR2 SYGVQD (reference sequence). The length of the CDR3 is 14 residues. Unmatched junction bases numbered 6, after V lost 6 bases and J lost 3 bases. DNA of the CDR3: TGCGCCAGCAGCCCTACACAGGGGGACACTGAAGCTTTCTTT. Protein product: CASSPTQGDTEAFF.

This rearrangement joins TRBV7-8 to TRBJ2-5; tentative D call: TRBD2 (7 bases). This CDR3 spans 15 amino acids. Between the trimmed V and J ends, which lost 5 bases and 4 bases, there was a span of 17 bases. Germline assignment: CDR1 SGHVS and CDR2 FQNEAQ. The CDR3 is CASSLYRGGRETQYF. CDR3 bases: TGTGCCAGCAGCCTCTATAGGGGGGGTCGAGAGACCCAGTACTTC.

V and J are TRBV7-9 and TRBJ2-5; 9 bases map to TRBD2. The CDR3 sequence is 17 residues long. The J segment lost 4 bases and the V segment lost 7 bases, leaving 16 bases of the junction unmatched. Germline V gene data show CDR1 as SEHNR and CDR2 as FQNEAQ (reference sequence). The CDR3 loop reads CASNYLHGGGARETQYF. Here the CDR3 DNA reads TGTGCCAGCAACTACTTACACGGCGGGGGGGCTCGAGAGACCCAGTACTTC.

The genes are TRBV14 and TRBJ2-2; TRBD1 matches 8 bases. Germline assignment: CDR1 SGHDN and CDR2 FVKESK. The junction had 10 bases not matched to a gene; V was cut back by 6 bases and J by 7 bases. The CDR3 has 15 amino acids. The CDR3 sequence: CASSRLDREDGELFF. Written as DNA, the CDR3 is TGTGCCAGCAGTAGGTTGGACAGGGAAGACGGGGAGCTGTTTTTT.

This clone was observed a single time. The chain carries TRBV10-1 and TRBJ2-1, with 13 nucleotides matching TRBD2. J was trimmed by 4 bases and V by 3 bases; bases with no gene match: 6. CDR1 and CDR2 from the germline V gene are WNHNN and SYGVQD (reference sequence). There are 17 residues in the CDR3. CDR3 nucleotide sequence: TGCGCCAGCAGTGATTCCTGGACTAGCGGGGGTTACAATGAGCAGTTCTTC. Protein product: CASSDSWTSGGYNEQFF.

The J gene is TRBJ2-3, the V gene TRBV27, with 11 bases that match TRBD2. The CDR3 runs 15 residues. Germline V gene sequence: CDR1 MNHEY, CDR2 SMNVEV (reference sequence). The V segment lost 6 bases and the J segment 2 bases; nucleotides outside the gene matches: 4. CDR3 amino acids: CASSRLAGTTDTQYF. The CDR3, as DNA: TGTGCCAGCAGCCGACTAGCGGGGACCACAGATACGCAGTATTTT.

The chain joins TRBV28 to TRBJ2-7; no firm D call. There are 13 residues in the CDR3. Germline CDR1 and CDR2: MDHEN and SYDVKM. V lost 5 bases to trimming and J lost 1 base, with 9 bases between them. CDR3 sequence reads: CASSPTGSYEQYF. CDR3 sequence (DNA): TGTGCCAGCAGTCCCACCGGGTCCTACGAGCAGTACTTC.

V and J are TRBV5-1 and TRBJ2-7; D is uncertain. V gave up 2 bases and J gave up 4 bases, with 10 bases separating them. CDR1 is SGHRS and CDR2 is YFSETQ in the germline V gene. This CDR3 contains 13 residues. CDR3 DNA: TGCGCCAGCAGCTTAACTGACGGGTACGAGCAGTACTTC. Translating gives CASSLTDGYEQYF. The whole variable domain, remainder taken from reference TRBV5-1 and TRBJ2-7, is KAGVTQTPRYLIKTRGQQVTLSCSPISGHRSVSWYQQTPGQGLQFLFEYFSETQRNKGNFPGRFSGRQFSNSRSEMNVSTLELGDSALYLCASSLTDGYEQYFGPGTRLTVT.

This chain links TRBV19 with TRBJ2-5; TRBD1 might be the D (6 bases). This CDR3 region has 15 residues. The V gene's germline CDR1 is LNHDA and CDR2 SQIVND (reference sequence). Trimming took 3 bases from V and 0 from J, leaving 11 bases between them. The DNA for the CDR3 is TGTGCCAGTAGTATGCGTAGGGGGTACCAAGAGACCCAGTACTTC. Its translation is CASSMRRGYQETQYF.

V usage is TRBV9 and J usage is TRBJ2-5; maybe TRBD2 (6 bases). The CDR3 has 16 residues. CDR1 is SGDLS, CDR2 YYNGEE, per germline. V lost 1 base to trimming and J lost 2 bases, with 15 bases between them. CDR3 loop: CASSVRVGGPQETQYF. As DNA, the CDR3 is TGTGCCAGCAGCGTACGGGTGGGGGGACCACAAGAGACCCAGTACTTC.